Only a few counts were recorded for the clone carrying this T cell receptor beta chain. The antigen remains unidentified. The sample belongs to a study of regulatory T cells in long-lasting Graves disease. Trimming took off 5 bases at V and 4 bases at J, with 9 bases between the two ends. Germline V gene sequence: CDR1 SGHNT, CDR2 YYREEE (reference sequence). CDR3 length equals 12 residues. The time point here: newly diagnosed GD, antithyroid drugs for less than 3 months. Isolated PBMC RNA provided the starting material for the TCR library. Study results and limitations: Clonotypes that were public and shared totalled fewer than 3,500 in persistent patients versus about 1,000 in new patients.

Sequencing libraries for TCR beta were prepared with iRepertoire HTBI primers and Arm-PCR of CDR3 regions. Per the study methods: Identified segments across samples numbered fewer than 80 TRBV and roughly 15 TRBJ. TCRdb re-called the multiplex PCR reads with MiXCR, one entry per CDR3 protein. TCRdb's processing, not the authors', yielded these V and J calls. The sample holds about 220,000 distinct CDR3 sequences, roughly a fifth seen once. A further study also used this sample, focusing on T cells in Graves' hyperthyroidism and ophthalmopathy. That study reports: Investigators excluded patients with uncontrolled infection, other autoimmune disease, pregnancy or lactation. The model identified upcoming ophthalmopathy a median about six months ahead of onset.

The genes are TRBV5-4 and TRBJ2-5; D is unclear. The receptor's source is a woman in her 30s with Graves disease. The sample consisted of peripheral blood mononuclear cells (PBMCs), taken at new diagnosis, from a patient treated with antithyroid drugs. CDR3: CASSLPRETQYF. CDR3 nucleotide sequence: TGTGCCAGCAGTCTTCCACGAGAGACCCAGTACTTC.